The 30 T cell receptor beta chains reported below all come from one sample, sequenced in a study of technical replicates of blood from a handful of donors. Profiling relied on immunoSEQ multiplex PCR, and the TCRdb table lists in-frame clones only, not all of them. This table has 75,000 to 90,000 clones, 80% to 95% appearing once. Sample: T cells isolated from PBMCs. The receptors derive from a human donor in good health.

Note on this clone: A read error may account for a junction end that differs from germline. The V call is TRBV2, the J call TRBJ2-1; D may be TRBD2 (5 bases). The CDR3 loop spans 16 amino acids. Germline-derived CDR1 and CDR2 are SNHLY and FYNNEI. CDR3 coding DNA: TGTGCCAGCAGTGGAAGAGGCGAACCGGGATACAGTGAGCAGTTCTTC. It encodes CASSGRGEPGYSEQFF. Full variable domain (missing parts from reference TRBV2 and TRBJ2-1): EPEVTQTPSHQVTQMGQEVILRCVPISNHLYFYWYRQILGQKVEFLVSFYNNEISEKSEIFDDQFSVERPDGSNFTLKIRSTKLEDSAMYFCASSGRGEPGYSEQFFGPGTRLTVL.

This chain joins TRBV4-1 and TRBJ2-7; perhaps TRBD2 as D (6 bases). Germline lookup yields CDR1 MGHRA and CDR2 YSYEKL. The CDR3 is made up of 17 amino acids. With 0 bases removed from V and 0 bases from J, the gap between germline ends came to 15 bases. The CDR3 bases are TGCGCCAGCAGCCAAGAGGGGCCCCGGGACTTCTCCTACGAGCAGTACTTC. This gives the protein CASSQEGPRDFSYEQYF.

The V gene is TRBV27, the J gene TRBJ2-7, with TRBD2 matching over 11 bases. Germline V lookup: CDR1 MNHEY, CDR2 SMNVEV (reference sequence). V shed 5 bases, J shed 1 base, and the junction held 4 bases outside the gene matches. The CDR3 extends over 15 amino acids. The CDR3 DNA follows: TGTGCCAGCAGTGCGACTAGCGGGATATCCTACGAGCAGTACTTC. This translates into CASSATSGISYEQYF.

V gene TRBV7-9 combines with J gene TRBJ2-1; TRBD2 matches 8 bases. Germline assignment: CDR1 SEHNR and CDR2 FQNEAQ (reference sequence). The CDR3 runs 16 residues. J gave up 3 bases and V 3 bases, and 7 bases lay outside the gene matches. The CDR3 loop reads CASSFKAGDLYNEQFF. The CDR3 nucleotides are TGTGCCAGCAGCTTCAAAGCGGGAGACCTCTACAATGAGCAGTTCTTC.

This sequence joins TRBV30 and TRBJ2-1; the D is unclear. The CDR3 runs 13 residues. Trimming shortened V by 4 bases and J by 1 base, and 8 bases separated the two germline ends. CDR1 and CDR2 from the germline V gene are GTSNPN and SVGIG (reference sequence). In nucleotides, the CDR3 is TGTGCCTGGACCCCCCAGTCCTACAATGAGCAGTTCTTC. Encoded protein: CAWTPQSYNEQFF.

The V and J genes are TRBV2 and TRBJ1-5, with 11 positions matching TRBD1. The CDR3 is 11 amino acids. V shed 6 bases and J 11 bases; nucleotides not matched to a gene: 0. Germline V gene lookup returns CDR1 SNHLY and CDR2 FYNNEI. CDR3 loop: CASRGQGAQHF. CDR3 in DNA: TGTGCCAGCAGGGGACAGGGGGCCCAGCATTTT.

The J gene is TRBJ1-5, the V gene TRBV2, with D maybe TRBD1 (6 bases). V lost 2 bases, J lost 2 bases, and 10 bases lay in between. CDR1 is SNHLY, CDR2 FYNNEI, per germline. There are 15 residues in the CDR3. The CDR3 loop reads CASSERAGGNQPQHF. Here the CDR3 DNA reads TGTGCCAGCAGTGAAAGGGCAGGGGGCAATCAGCCCCAGCATTTT.

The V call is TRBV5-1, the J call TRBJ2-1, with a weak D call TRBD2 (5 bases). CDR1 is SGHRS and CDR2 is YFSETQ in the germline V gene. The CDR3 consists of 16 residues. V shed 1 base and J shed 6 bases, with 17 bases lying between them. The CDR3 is CASSLSSFLATNEQFF. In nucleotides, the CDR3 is TGCGCCAGCAGCTTGTCCTCCTTCTTAGCGACCAATGAGCAGTTCTTC.

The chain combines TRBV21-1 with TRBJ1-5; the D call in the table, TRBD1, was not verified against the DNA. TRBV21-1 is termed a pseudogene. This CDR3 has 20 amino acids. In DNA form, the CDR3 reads TGTGCCAGCAGCAAAGAGAATCTCGGCAGACAATTGGGTGGCAATCAGCCCCAGCATTTT. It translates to CASSKENLGRQLGGNQPQHF.

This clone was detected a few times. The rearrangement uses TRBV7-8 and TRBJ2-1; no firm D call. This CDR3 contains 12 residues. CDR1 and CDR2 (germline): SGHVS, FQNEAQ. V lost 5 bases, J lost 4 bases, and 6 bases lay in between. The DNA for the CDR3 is TGTGCCAGCAGCCCTAGATACAATGAGCAGTTCTTC. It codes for CASSPRYNEQFF.

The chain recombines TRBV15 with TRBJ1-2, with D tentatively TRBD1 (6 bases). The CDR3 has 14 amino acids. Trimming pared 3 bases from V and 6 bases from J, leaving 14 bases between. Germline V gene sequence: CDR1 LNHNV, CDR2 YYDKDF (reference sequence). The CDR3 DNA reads TGTGCCACCAGCAGGGAAGTCAGGGGAGATGGCTACACCTTC. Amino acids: CATSREVRGDGYTF.

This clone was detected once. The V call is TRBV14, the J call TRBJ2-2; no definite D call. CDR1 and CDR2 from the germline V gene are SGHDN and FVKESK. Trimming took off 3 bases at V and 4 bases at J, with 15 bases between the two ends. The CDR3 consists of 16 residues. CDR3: CASSQESWVSTGELFF. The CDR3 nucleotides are TGTGCCAGCAGCCAGGAGAGTTGGGTTAGCACCGGGGAGCTGTTTTTT. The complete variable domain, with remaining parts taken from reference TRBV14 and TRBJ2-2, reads EAGVTQFPSHSVIEKGQTVTLRCDPISGHDNLYWYRRVMGKEIKFLLHFVKESKQDESGMPNNRFLAERTGGTYSTLKVQPAELEDSGVYFCASSQESWVSTGELFFGEGSRLTVL.

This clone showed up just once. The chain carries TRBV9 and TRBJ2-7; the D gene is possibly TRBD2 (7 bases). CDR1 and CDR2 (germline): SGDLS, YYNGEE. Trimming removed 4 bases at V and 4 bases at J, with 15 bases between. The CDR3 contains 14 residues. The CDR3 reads CASSLGGVSYEQYF. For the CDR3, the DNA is TGTGCCAGCAGCTTAGGGGGGGTATCTTACGAGCAGTACTTC.

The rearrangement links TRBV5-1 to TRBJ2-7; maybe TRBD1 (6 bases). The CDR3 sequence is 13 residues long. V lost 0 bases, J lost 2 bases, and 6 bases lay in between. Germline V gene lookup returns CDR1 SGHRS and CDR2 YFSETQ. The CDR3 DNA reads TGCGCCAGCAGCTTGGGGGACACCTACGAGCAGTACTTC. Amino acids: CASSLGDTYEQYF. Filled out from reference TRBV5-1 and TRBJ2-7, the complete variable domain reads KAGVTQTPRYLIKTRGQQVTLSCSPISGHRSVSWYQQTPGQGLQFLFEYFSETQRNKGNFPGRFSGRQFSNSRSEMNVSTLELGDSALYLCASSLGDTYEQYFGPGTRLTVT.

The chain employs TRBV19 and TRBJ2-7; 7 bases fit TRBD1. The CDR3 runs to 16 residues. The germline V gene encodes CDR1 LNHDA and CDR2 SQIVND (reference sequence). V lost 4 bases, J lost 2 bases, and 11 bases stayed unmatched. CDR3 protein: CASSNDRELPPYEQYF. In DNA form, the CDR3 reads TGTGCCAGTAGTAATGACAGGGAATTACCTCCCTACGAGCAGTACTTC.

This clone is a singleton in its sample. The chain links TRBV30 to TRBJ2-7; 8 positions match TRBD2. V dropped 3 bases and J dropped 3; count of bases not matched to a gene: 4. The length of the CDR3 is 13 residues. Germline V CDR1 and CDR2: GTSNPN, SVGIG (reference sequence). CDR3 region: CAWRDGTSYEQYF. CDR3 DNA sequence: TGTGCCTGGAGAGACGGGACTAGCTACGAGCAGTACTTC.

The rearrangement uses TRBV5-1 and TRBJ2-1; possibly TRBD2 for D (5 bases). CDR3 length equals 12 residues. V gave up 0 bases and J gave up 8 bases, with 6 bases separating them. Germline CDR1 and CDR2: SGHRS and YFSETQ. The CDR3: CASSLVGDEQFF. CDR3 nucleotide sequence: TGCGCCAGCAGCTTGGTGGGAGATGAGCAGTTCTTC.

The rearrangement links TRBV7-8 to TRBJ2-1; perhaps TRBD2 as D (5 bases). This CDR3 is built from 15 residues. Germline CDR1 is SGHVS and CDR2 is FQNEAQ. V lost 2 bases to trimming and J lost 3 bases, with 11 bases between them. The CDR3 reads CASSLQSGSYNEQFF. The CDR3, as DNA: TGTGCCAGCAGCTTACAAAGTGGGAGCTACAATGAGCAGTTCTTC.

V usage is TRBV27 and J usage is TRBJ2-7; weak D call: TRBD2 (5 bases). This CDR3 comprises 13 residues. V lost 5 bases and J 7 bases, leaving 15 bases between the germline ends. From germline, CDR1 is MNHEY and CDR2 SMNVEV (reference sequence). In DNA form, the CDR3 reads TGTGCCAGCAGTCCAGAGGGTCCCTTGGAGCAGTACTTC. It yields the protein CASSPEGPLEQYF.

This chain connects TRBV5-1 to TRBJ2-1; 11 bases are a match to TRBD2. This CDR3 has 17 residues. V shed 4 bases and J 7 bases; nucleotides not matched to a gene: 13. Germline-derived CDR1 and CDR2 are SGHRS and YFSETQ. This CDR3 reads CASSPPGTSGRGNEQFF. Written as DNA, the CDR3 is TGCGCCAGCAGCCCCCCCGGGACTAGCGGAAGGGGGAATGAGCAGTTCTTC.

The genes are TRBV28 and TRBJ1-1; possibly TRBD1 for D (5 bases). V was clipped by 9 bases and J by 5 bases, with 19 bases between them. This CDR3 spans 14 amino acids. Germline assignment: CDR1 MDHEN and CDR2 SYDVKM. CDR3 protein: CARELLRGRTEAFF. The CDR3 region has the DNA TGTGCCAGAGAATTGTTGCGGGGCCGGACTGAAGCTTTCTTT.

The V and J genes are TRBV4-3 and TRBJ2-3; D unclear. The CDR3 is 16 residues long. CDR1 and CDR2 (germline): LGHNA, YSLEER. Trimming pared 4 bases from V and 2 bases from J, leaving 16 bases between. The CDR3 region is CASSPVFAFFTDTQYF. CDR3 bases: TGCGCCAGCAGCCCCGTGTTCGCGTTTTTCACAGATACGCAGTATTTT.

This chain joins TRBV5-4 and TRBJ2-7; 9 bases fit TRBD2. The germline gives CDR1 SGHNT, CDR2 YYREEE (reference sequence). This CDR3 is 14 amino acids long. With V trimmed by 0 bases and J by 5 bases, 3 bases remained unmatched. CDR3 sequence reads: CASSLAGLADEQYF. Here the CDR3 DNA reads TGTGCCAGCAGCTTGGCGGGACTAGCCGACGAGCAGTACTTC.

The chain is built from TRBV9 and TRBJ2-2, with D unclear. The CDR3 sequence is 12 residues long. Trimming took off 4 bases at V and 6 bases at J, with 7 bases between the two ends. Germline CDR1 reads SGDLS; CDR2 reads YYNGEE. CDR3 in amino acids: CASSHLAGELFF. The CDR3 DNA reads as TGTGCCAGCAGCCACCTAGCCGGGGAGCTGTTTTTT.

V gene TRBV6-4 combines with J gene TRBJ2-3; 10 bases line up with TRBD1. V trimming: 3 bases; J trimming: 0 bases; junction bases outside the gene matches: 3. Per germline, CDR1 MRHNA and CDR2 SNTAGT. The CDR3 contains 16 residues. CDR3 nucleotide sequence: TGTGCCAGCAGTGATCAGGGACAGGGGAGCACAGATACGCAGTATTTT. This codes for CASSDQGQGSTDTQYF.

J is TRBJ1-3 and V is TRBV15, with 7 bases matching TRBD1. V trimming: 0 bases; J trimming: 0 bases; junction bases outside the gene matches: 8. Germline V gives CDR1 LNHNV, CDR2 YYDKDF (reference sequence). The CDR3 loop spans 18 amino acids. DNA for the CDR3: TGTGCCACCAGCAGAGATCCCACGGGACAGAACTCTGGAAACACCATATATTTT. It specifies CATSRDPTGQNSGNTIYF.

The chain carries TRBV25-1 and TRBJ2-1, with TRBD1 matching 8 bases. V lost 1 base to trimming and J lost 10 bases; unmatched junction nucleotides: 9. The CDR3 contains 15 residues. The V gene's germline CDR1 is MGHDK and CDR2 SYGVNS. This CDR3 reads CASSESAGGLREQFF. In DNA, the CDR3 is TGTGCCAGCAGTGAATCGGCAGGGGGCTTACGGGAGCAGTTCTTC. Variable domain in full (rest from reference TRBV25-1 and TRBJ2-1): EADIYQTPRYLVIGTGKKITLECSQTMGHDKMYWYQQDPGMELHLIHYSYGVNSTEKGDLSSESTVSRIRTEHFPLTLESARPSHTSQYLCASSESAGGLREQFFGPGTRLTVL.

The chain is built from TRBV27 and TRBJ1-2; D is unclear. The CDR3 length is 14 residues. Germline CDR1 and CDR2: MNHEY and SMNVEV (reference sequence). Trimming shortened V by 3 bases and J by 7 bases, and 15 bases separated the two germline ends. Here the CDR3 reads CASSLEGGRGGYTF. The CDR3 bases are TGTGCCAGCAGTTTGGAAGGAGGCCGCGGTGGCTACACCTTC.

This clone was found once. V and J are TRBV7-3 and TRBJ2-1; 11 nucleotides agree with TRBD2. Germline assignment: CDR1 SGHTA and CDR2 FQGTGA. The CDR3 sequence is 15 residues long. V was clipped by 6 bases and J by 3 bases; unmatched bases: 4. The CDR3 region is CASSLAGGDYNEQFF. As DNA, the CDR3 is TGTGCCAGCAGTTTAGCGGGAGGGGACTACAATGAGCAGTTCTTC.

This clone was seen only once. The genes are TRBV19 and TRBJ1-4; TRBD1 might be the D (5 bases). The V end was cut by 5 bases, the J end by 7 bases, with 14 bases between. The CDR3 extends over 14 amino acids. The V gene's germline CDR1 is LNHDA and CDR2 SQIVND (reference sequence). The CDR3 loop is CASSRGGNGEKLFF. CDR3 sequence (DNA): TGTGCCAGTAGTCGGGGGGGGAACGGTGAAAAACTGTTTTTT.